This entry describes one TCR beta chain. The specificity of this receptor is unknown. Base qualities were left out, and no much larger clone turns up one base away. The germline V and J ends show losses of 0 bases and 1 base respectively, and no gene match explains 5 bases of the junction. The CDR3 sequence holds 15 residues, the cysteine and phenylalanine included. Only the CDR3 DNA is retained, 45 bases long and in frame from the first base. CDR1 and CDR2 (SQVTM, ANQGSEA) derive from the germline V gene. This sample was included in a study of response to subunit inactivated influenza vaccine listed by TCRdb under 2018. About the investigation overall: Deep quantitative profiling of the T cell receptor repertoire was used in the study to follow responses to a trivalent subunit inactivated influenza vaccine.

The library relied on RT-PCR. Instrument on record: Illumina HiSeq 2500. TCRdb redid the processing of the public reads, applying fastp at Q25 and MiXCR, and retained in-frame beta chains. All rows with the same CDR3 protein become a single entry with the most common DNA and genes. The sample table contains 800,000 or so distinct CDR3 sequences; only one count was recorded for 21% of them. The top ten clonotypes cover roughly 10% of the sample. The study at large found these results: The authors suggested that each seasonal influenza vaccination may recruit only a limited number of new T cells.

The chain employs TRBV29-1 and TRBJ1-1, and 7 bases in between align with TRBD1. The sample here was PBMCs from blood, taken roughly 5 days after vaccination. This receptor was taken from a man aged 45 to 65 who received an inactivated influenza vaccine. Donor details come from another sample of the same person, matched by shared clones. The CDR3 in this case is CSVEENGTENTEAFF. Here is the DNA: TGCAGCGTTGAAGAAAACGGGACAGAGAACACTGAAGCTTTCTTT.